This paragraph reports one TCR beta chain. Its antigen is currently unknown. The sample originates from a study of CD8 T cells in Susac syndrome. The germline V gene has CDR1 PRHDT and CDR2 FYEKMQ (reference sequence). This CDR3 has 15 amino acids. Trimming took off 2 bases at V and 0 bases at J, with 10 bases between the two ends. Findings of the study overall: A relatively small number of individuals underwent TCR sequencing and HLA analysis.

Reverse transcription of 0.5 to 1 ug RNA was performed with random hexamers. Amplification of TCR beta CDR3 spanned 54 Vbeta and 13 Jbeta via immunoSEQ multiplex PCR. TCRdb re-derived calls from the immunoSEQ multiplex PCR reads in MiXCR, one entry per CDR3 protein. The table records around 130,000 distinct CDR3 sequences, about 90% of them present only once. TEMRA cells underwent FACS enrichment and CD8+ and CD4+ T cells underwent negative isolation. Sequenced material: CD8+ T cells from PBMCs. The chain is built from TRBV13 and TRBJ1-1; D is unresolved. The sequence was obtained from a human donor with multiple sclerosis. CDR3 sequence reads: CASSLIGSMNTEAFF. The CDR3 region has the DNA TGTGCCAGCAGCTTAATAGGCAGCATGAACACTGAAGCTTTCTTT. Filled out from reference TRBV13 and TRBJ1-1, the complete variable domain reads AAGVIQSPRHLIKEKRETATLKCYPIPRHDTVYWYQQGPGQDPQFLISFYEKMQSDKGSIPDRFSAQQFSDYHSELNMSSLELGDSALYFCASSLIGSMNTEAFFGQGTRLTVV.